The source of this T cell receptor beta chain is a study of OX40 agonist ivuxolimab in advanced cancers. TCRdb's table, derived via immunoSEQ multiplex PCR, lists solely in-frame clones and lacks some. The repertoire holds approximately 35,000 clones, with around 80% as singletons. Whole-study findings and limits: Also showing low normalized T-cell clonal expansion were some of the nonresponders.

Comment on this clone: The target antigen is unknown.

With V trimmed by 3 bases and J by 5 bases, 8 bases remained unmatched. CDR3 length equals 15 residues. Germline values: CDR1 KGHSH, CDR2 LQKENI. The TCR sequence derives from an adult with an advanced solid tumor such as melanoma, head and neck, liver or kidney cancer. This chain connects TRBV18 to TRBJ1-1; 8 bases map to TRBD1. The specimen was CD4+ or CD8+ T cells sorted from blood, collected in a trial of the OX40 agonist ivuxolimab. CDR3 DNA sequence: TGTGCCAGCTCACCGTTCGACAGGGGCAGGACTGAAGCTTTCTTT. The encoded protein is CASSPFDRGRTEAFF.